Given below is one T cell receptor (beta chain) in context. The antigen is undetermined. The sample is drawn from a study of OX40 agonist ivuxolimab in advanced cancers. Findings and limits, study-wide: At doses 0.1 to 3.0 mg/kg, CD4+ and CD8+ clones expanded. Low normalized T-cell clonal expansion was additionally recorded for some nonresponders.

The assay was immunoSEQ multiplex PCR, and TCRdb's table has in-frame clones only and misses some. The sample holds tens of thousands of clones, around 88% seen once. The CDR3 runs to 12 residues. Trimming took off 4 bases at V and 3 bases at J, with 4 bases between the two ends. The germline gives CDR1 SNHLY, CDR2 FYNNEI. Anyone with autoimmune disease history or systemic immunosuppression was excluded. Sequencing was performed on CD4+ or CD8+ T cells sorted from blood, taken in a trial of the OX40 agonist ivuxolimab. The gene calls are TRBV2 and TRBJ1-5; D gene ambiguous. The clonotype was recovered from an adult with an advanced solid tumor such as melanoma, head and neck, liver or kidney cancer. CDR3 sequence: CASSGPNQPQHF. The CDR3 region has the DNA TGTGCCAGCAGTGGCCCCAATCAGCCCCAGCATTTT.